The present TCR beta chain was sequenced within a study of blood T cell repertoires in COVID-19. Study-wide context: The analysed material was cDNA or gDNA that came from T cells, B-cell-depleted T cells, or PBMCs.

The table came from immunoSEQ multiplex PCR; TCRdb's copy has only in-frame clones and leaves some out. The table has hundreds of thousands of clones, 70% to 90% seen once. The sequencing input was peripheral blood. This TCR was recovered from a woman aged 25 to 39 with COVID-19, enrolled during active disease.

The CDR3 DNA sequence: TGTGCCAGCAGTCCCGGGCTAGCGGAGCCTAGCACAGATACGCAGTATTTT. Residues: CASSPGLAEPSTDTQYF. V is TRBV6-2 or TRBV6-3 and J is TRBJ2-3; TRBD2 matches 7 bases. Germline lookup yields CDR1 MNHEY and CDR2 SVGEGT. With V trimmed by 5 bases and J by 0 bases, 11 bases remained unmatched. The CDR3 sequence is 17 residues long.